Described below is a single T cell receptor (beta chain) sequence and its context. The PCR had 60 Vbeta and 13 Jbeta primers. How the authors handled the data: A later analysis counted about 80 million unique TCR beta chains, some 11 million shared. Assay used: immunoSEQ multiplex PCR; TCRdb lists only in-frame clones, some missing. The V and J calls and clone size come from that table; D and trimming were worked out from the DNA. The table records roughly 180,000 clones, about three quarters of them present only once. CDR1 and CDR2 (germline): SGHRS, YFSETQ. This CDR3 has 15 residues. V was pared by 3 bases and J by 2 bases, with 5 bases of the junction left unmatched. This sample is part of a study of cytomegalovirus exposure and HLA in healthy donors. As for the study in general: The study placed roughly four fifths of its 398 genotyped donors in the Caucasian-associated ancestry cluster.

Healthy bone marrow donors made up the donors. The chain has TRBV5-1 and TRBJ2-7; 10 bases align to TRBD2. The material sequenced was PBMCs. The clonotype originates from a woman between 25 and 40 years old in good health and CMV-seropositive. DNA of the CDR3: TGCGCCAGCAGCTCGTCTCTAGCGGGGGCCTACGAGCAGTACTTC. Protein product: CASSSSLAGAYEQYF.